The rows below give T cell receptor beta chains drawn from one sample of a study of blood T cell repertoires in COVID-19. Sequencing used immunoSEQ multiplex PCR; TCRdb keeps in-frame clones, though not all of them. The table includes about 240,000 clones, approximately 87% detected once. Sequencing input: peripheral blood. The receptors here all came from a man in his 60s with acute or convalescent COVID-19. Each CDR3 is given with its conserved first and last residue. A D gene is named only where the DNA matches it firmly. Clone size, where shown, is once, few, many, or a class for clones that have expanded.

>-|TRBV19|TRBJ2-7|TRBD1
CASSIGEGAFSYEQYF
TGTGCCAGTAGTATAGGTGAGGGGGCTTTTTCCTACGAGCAGTACTTC
>-|TRBV19|TRBJ2-1|TRBD2
CASSLSAGGYNEQFF
TGTGCCAGTAGTTTGTCAGCGGGAGGATACAATGAGCAGTTCTTC
>few|TRBV3-1/TRBV3-2|TRBJ1-5|-
CASSQDLKGAQHF
TGTGCCAGCAGCCAAGATCTCAAGGGAGCCCAGCATTTT
>once|TRBV4-2|TRBJ2-3|-
CASSQNPSGRTDTQYF
TGTGCCAGCAGCCAGAACCCCAGCGGACGCACAGATACGCAGTATTTT
>-|TRBV19|TRBJ1-6|-
CASNPEGGEWSPLHF
TGTGCCAGTAACCCGGAAGGAGGGGAATGGTCACCCCTCCACTTT
>-|TRBV14|TRBJ2-3|-
CASSQEWRDGPSTDTQYF
TGTGCCAGCAGCCAAGAATGGCGGGACGGACCTAGCACAGATACGCAGTATTTT
>-|TRBV10-3|TRBJ2-3|-
CAISEAERSADTQYF
TGTGCCATCAGTGAGGCGGAAAGAAGCGCAGATACGCAGTATTTT
>-|TRBV7-2|TRBJ1-1|TRBD1
CASSSDRGLMYTEAFF
TGTGCCAGCAGCTCCGACAGGGGGCTTATGTACACTGAAGCTTTCTTT
>-|TRBV28|TRBJ1-5|-
CASSLPPGAQPQHF
TGTGCCAGCAGTTTACCCCCAGGTGCTCAGCCCCAGCATTTT
>-|TRBV6-5|TRBJ1-2|-
CASTPGGGNYGYTF
TGTGCCAGCACCCCCGGCGGGGGTAACTATGGCTACACCTTC
>once|TRBV10-3|TRBJ2-7|TRBD2
CAISESRAGAFYEQYF
TGTGCCATCAGTGAGTCCAGAGCGGGAGCTTTCTACGAGCAGTACTTC
>-|TRBV7-2|TRBJ1-5|TRBD1
CASSPGQGRNQPQHF
TGTGCCAGCAGCCCGGGACAGGGGAGGAATCAGCCCCAGCATTTT
>-|TRBV30|TRBJ2-2|-
CAWTEVNTGELFF
TGTGCCTGGACTGAGGTTAACACCGGGGAGCTGTTTTTT
>-|TRBV5-1|TRBJ2-2|-
CASSLALNTGELFF
TGCGCCAGCAGCTTGGCACTAAACACCGGGGAGCTGTTTTTT
>-|TRBV19|TRBJ2-7|-
CASSTDAGRDEQYF
TGTGCCAGTAGTACGGACGCGGGCCGGGACGAGCAGTACTTC
>-|TRBV9|TRBJ2-7|TRBD1
CASSVGQGAGEQYF
TGTGCCAGCAGCGTAGGACAGGGGGCTGGGGAGCAGTACTTC
>few|TRBV4-3|TRBJ2-7|-
CASSPNRAYYEQYF
TGCGCCAGCAGCCCTAACAGGGCTTACTACGAGCAGTACTTC
>once|TRBV7-9|TRBJ1-1|-
CASRNSGGQFMNTEAFF
TGTGCCAGCAGAAATAGCGGGGGGCAGTTCATGAACACTGAAGCTTTCTTT
>-|TRBV7-2|TRBJ2-1|-
CASSSPRGRGGQFF
TGTGCCAGCAGCTCCCCTCGGGGGAGGGGGGGGCAGTTCTTC
>-|TRBV24-1|TRBJ2-5|-
CATSRSPARTQYF
TGTGCCACCAGTAGGTCCCCAGCTAGGACCCAGTACTTC
>-|TRBV6-2/TRBV6-3|TRBJ1-5|-
CASSLESDQPQHF
TGTGCCAGCAGTTTGGAAAGCGATCAGCCCCAGCATTTT
>once|TRBV7-3|TRBJ1-2|TRBD1
CASSSRQGGGYTF
TGTGCCAGCAGCTCCAGACAGGGTGGTGGCTACACCTTC